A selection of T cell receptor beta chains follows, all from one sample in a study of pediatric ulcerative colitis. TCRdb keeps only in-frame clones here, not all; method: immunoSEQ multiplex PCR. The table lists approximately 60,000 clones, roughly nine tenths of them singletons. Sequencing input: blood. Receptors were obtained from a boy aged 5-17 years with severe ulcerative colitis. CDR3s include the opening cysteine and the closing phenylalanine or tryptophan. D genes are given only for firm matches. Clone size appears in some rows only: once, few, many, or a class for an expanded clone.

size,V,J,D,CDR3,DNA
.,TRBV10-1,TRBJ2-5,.,CASSGDNQETQYF,TGCGCCAGCAGTGGGGACAACCAAGAGACCCAGTACTTC
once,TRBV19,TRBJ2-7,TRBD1,CASSIIGTGPGDHEQYF,TGTGCCAGTAGTATTATAGGGACAGGACCAGGGGACCACGAGCAGTACTTC
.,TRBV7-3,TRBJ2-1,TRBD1,CASSAQLQGSNEQFF,TGTGCCAGCAGCGCCCAATTACAGGGGAGCAATGAGCAGTTCTTC
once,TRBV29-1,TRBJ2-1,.,CSVNREPPEQFF,TGCAGCGTTAACCGGGAGCCCCCTGAGCAGTTCTTC
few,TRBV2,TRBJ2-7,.,CASITSYEQYF,TGTGCCAGCATCACCTCCTACGAGCAGTACTTC
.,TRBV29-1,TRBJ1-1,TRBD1,CSSRDRLNTEAFF,TGCAGCTCAAGGGACAGGCTGAACACTGAAGCTTTCTTT
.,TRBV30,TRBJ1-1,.,CAWSVAASGNTEAFF,TGTGCCTGGAGTGTGGCAGCTTCGGGGAACACTGAAGCTTTCTTT
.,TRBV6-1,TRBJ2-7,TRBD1,CASSEDPRGLVDEQYF,TGTGCCAGCAGTGAAGATCCCAGGGGGCTTGTCGACGAGCAGTACTTC
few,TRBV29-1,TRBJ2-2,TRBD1,CSVGDRNTGELFF,TGCAGCGTTGGGGACAGGAACACCGGGGAGCTGTTTTTT
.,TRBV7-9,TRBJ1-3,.,CASSPGTAVGVDTIYF,TGTGCCAGCAGCCCTGGGACTGCCGTCGGGGTGGACACCATATATTTT
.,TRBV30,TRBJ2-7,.,CAWSQGGPPYEQYF,TGTGCCTGGAGTCAGGGGGGCCCCCCCTACGAGCAGTACTTC
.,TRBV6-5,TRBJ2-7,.,CASSVRPGPLHEQYF,TGTGCCAGCAGTGTCCGACCGGGTCCTCTCCACGAGCAGTACTTC
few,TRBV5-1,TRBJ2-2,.,CASSLKVGELFF,TGCGCCAGCAGCTTGAAGGTCGGGGAGCTGTTTTTT
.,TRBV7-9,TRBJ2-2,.,CASSLGGAGTTLELFF,TGTGCCAGCAGCTTAGGAGGGGCGGGGACGACATTGGAGCTGTTTTTT
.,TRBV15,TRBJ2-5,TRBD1,CATSPRQGGFEETQYF,TGTGCCACCAGCCCGCGACAGGGGGGTTTCGAAGAGACCCAGTACTTC
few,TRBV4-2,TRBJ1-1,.,CASRPSIRPDTEAFF,TGTGCCAGCAGGCCCTCGATAAGACCGGACACTGAAGCTTTCTTT
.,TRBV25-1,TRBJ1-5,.,CASSEGYTRDSNQPQHF,TGTGCCAGCAGTGAAGGGTATACGCGGGACAGCAATCAGCCCCAGCATTTT
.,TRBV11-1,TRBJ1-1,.,CASSLVAAEAFF,TGTGCCAGCAGCTTAGTGGCCGCCGAAGCTTTCTTT
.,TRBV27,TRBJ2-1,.,CASSSVGWTYNEQFF,TGTGCCAGCAGTTCGGTGGGATGGACCTACAATGAGCAGTTCTTC
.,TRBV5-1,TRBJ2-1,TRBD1,CASSAQQGLDEQFF,TGCGCCAGCAGCGCCCAACAGGGGTTGGATGAGCAGTTCTTC
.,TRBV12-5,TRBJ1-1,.,CASGARMNTEAFF,TGTGCTAGTGGTGCGAGGATGAACACTGAAGCTTTCTTT
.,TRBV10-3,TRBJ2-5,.,CAISESGRGVQETQYF,TGTGCCATCAGTGAGTCGGGGCGGGGAGTTCAAGAGACCCAGTACTTC
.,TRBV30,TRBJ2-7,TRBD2,CAWKTSGTSLPYEQYF,TGTGCCTGGAAGACTAGCGGGACTTCCCTACCCTACGAGCAGTACTTC
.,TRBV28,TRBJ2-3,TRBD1,CASSLARDRGQYTDTQYF,TGTGCCAGCAGTTTGGCTCGGGACAGGGGGCAGTACACAGATACGCAGTATTTT
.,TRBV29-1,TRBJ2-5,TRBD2,CSVEGGSETQYF,TGCAGCGTTGAGGGCGGGAGTGAGACCCAGTACTTC
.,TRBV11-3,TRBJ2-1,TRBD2,CASGASGYNEQFF,TGTGCCAGCGGGGCTAGCGGTTACAATGAGCAGTTCTTC
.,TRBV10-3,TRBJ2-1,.,CAIRDGSYNEQFF,TGTGCCATCCGGGACGGGTCCTACAATGAGCAGTTCTTC
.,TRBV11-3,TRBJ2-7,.,CASSYTSSYEQYF,TGTGCCAGCAGCTATACTAGTAGCTACGAGCAGTACTTC
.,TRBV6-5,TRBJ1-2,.,CASSSRRGAGRNGYTF,TGTGCCAGCAGTTCGCGTCGCGGGGCAGGGAGAAATGGCTACACCTTC
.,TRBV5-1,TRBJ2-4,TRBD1,CASSLAGTGNIQYF,TGCGCCAGCAGCTTGGCCGGGACAGGAAACATTCAGTACTTC
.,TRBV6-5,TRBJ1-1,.,CASKNSMNTEAFF,TGTGCCAGCAAAAACAGCATGAACACTGAAGCTTTCTTT
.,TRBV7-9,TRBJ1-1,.,CASSSTAPGAFF,TGTGCCAGCAGCTCCACAGCTCCGGGCGCTTTCTTT
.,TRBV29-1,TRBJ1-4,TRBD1,CSVEEGGTGGYEKLFF,TGCAGCGTTGAAGAAGGCGGGACAGGCGGGTATGAAAAACTGTTTTTT
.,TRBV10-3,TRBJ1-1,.,CAISPTGSDTEAFF,TGTGCCATCAGTCCTACAGGGTCAGACACTGAAGCTTTCTTT
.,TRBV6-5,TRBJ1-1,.,CASSYSSMNTEAFF,TGTGCCAGCAGTTACTCGAGTATGAACACTGAAGCTTTCTTT
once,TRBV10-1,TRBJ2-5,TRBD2,CASSGRNQETQYF,TGCGCCAGCAGCGGGAGGAACCAAGAGACCCAGTACTTC
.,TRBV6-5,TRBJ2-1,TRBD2,CASSSSGRENEQFF,TGTGCCAGCAGCTCTAGCGGGAGGGAAAATGAGCAGTTCTTC
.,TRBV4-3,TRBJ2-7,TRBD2,CASSQDRQREIPYEQYF,TGCGCCAGCAGCCAAGATCGACAGCGGGAGATCCCTTACGAGCAGTACTTC
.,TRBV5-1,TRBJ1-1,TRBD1,CASSVSGGRKNTEAFF,TGCGCCAGCAGCGTGTCAGGGGGAAGGAAGAACACTGAAGCTTTCTTT
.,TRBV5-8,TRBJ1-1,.,CASSLVGGNTEAFF,TGTGCCAGCAGCTTGGTGGGGGGGAACACTGAAGCTTTCTTT
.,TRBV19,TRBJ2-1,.,CASSMWGSYNEQFF,TGTGCCAGTAGTATGTGGGGCTCCTACAATGAGCAGTTCTTC
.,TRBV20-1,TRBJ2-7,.,CSARRGYEQYF,TGCAGTGCGCGCAGGGGTTACGAGCAGTACTTC
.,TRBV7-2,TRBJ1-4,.,CASSFWSNEKLFF,TGTGCCAGCAGCTTTTGGAGTAATGAAAAACTGTTTTTT
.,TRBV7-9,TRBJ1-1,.,CASSLGPGNGKAFF,TGTGCCAGCAGCTTAGGCCCGGGTAACGGGAAAGCTTTCTTT
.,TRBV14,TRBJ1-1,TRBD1,CASSHSGTGDTEAFF,TGTGCCAGCAGCCACTCCGGGACAGGGGACACTGAAGCTTTCTTT
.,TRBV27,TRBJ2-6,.,CASSLYLLQSSGANVLTF,TGTGCCAGCAGTTTATACCTCCTACAGAGCTCTGGGGCCAACGTCCTGACTTTC